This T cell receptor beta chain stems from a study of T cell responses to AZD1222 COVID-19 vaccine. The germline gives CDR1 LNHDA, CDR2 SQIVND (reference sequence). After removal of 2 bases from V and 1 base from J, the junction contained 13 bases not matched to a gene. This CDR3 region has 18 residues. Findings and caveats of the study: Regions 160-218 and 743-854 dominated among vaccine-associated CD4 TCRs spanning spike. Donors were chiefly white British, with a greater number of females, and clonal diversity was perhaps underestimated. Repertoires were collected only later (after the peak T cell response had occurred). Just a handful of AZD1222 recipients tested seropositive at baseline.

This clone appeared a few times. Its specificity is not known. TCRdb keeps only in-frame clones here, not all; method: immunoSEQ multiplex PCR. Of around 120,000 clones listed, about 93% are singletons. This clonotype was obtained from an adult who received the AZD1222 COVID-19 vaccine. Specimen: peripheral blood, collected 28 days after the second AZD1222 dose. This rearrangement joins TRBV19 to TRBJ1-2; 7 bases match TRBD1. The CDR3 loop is CASSIIGGQRPLNYGYTF. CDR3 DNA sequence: TGTGCCAGTAGTATAATCGGGGGACAGAGACCCCTTAACTATGGCTACACCTTC.